This TCR beta chain appears in the sequencing data of a study of regulatory T cells in long-lasting Graves disease. According to the study, TCR beta libraries were built with iRepertoire HTBI primers and CDR3-region Arm-PCR. TCRdb called the multiplex PCR reads again in MiXCR, with one record for every CDR3 protein. The sample records 450,000 to 650,000 distinct CDR3 sequences, around 16% being singletons. General observations from the study: Lower TCR diversity characterized persistent Graves' patients relative to newly diagnosed patients. What was studied was peripheral blood only, and not thyroid tissue.

Concerning this clonotype itself: Its antigen remains unknown.

Per the germline V gene, CDR1 is SGHVS and CDR2 is FQNEAQ. The CDR3 is made up of 16 amino acids. The V and J ends lost 2 bases and 1 base respectively, with 14 bases between them. As to time point: newly diagnosed GD, antithyroid drugs for less than 3 months. Following extraction of RNA from PBMCs, that RNA was used to make the TCR library. The same data also went into a second study, on T cells in Graves' hyperthyroidism and ophthalmopathy. From that study: Researchers barred patients who had uncontrolled infection, other autoimmune disease, pregnancy or lactation.

The sample in question was peripheral blood mononuclear cells (PBMCs), obtained at new diagnosis, from a patient treated with antithyroid drugs. The rearrangement joins TRBV7-8 to TRBJ1-1; unclear D gene. The receptor's source is a woman aged 35-65 years with Graves disease. CDR3 in amino acids: CASSLFTTAKNTEAFF. Here the CDR3 DNA reads TGTGCCAGCAGCTTATTTACTACAGCGAAGAACACTGAAGCTTTCTTT.